This T cell receptor (beta chain) comes out of a study of technical replicates of blood from a few donors (dated 2017 in TCRdb). Library creation used the immunoSEQ multiplex PCR assay. In TCRdb, the immuneACCESS table is reduced to in-frame sequences with V and J assigned. These tables do not hold every clone; where another copy was compared, an unresolved V gene accounts for under half, and the others remain unexplained. The sample contains about 76,000 clones, 94% of them found a single time. The top ten hold 0.3% to 0.5% of the sample. As concerns this clone: Its specific antigen is unknown. Per-base qualities were not stored, and no clone one base away is much larger.

The CDR3, cysteine through phenylalanine, is 14 amino acids long. The entry retains the CDR3 DNA only, 42 bases that are in frame from base 1. CDR1 SGHTA and CDR2 FQGNSA were looked up in the germline V gene. V is pruned by 5 bases and J by 4 bases, leaving 4 bases of the junction without a gene match. This TCR came from a human donor in good health. This sequence uses TRBV7-2 and TRBJ2-1; the central 8 bases match TRBD2. Sequencing used T cells isolated from PBMCs. The CDR3 is CASSPGTRYNEQFF. The nucleotides are TGTGCCAGCAGCCCGGGGACTAGATACAATGAGCAGTTCTTC.